This record looks at one T cell receptor (beta chain) sequence and its context. The data derive from a study of shared T cell receptors in the human thymus. This table comes from immunoSEQ multiplex PCR, and its TCRdb copy is limited to in-frame clones, with some not included. The sample has over 450,000 clones; around three quarters are singletons. Between the trimmed V and J ends, which lost 5 bases and 0 bases, there was a span of 14 bases. The CDR3 consists of 16 residues. In germline, CDR1 is LNHDA, CDR2 SQIVND (reference sequence). The sample was also linked to a second study, of human thymus T cells.

Sequencing used thymocytes. The receptor's source is a boy in the first two years of life with a congenital heart defect. V usage is TRBV19 and J usage is TRBJ2-1, with D possibly matching TRBD1 (7 bases). The CDR3 sequence: CASSDAGQSSYNEQFF. For the CDR3, the DNA is TGTGCCAGTAGTGACGCGGGACAGAGCTCCTACAATGAGCAGTTCTTC.